This T cell receptor (beta chain) originates from a study of cytomegalovirus exposure and HLA in healthy donors (dated by TCRdb to about 2017). Study-level background: According to a later analysis, one platform produced both the 100 to 150 validation repertoires and the approximately 670 repertoires of the first cohort. The study aimed to test whether signatures of past pathogen exposure could be identified by cataloging public T cell receptors. Along with the roughly 670-subject first cohort, a separate validation cohort of some 130 different subjects was used. High-throughput TCR immunosequencing, statistical association of individual TCRs with disease status, and machine learning were combined to predict cytomegalovirus infection status.

The donors were included in the validation cohort of 90 to 150 subjects, a group kept apart from the approximately 690-subject first cohort. Library preparation used the immunoSEQ multiplex PCR assay. The study's own analysis went as follows. A statistical classification framework was built to diagnose cytomegalovirus status from the catalog of TCR beta chain sequences. TCRdb re-hosts the immuneACCESS table, in-frame sequences only. Its copies lack some clones; in the studies checked, an unresolved V gene accounts for under half of them, and the cause for the rest is not known. V and J calls and clone size come straight from that table; D and trimming were deduced from the DNA. The sample table shows about 150,000 clones, and 86% are seen once. Roughly 2.1% of the sample rests with the top ten. As concerns this clone: Its antigen remains undetermined. Per-base quality was not reported, and no clone a single base away is much larger than it.

Including cysteine and phenylalanine, the CDR3 has 17 amino acids. This entry keeps only the CDR3 DNA: 51 bases, framed from base 1. CDR1 is given as GTSNPN and CDR2 as SVGIG, both from the germline V gene (reference sequence). The junction shows trimming of 1 base on V and 0 bases on J, and the gene matches do not reach 8 bases of it. What the authors observed across the whole study: In a later analysis, TCRs clustered in the first cohort were found to also tend to co-occur in the 130 or so validation repertoires, with 90% to 95% of cluster scores above 0. In vitro tests confirmed that a few of the cytomegalovirus-associated TCR beta chains recognize cytomegalovirus antigens. In both the original and validation cohorts, the classifier was reported to diagnose cytomegalovirus status with high specificity and sensitivity. Most TCR sequences were seen in very few donors, while some public TCRs were found in many individuals. It was suggested by the authors that the approach could potentially be generalized to other disease states and immunological phenotypes. A later analysis had no HLA typing for the validation cohort, so co-occurrence there was scored across all 120 repertoires. In the study, about 150 TCR beta chains were listed as associated with cytomegalovirus.

The TCR originated in a human donor in good health. The chain couples TRBV30 to TRBJ1-3, with 8 bases in between that match TRBD1. The sample taken for sequencing was PBMCs. In nucleotides, the sequence is TGTGCCTGGAGTGCCGGGACAGGCACTTTCTCTGGAAACACCATATATTTT. This yields the protein CAWSAGTGTFSGNTIYF.